The 19 T cell receptor beta chains below all came from one sample that was sequenced in a study of blood T cell repertoires in COVID-19. This table comes from immunoSEQ multiplex PCR, and its TCRdb copy is limited to in-frame clones, with some not included. In the table there are about 58,000 clones, around nine tenths of which are singletons. The source material was peripheral blood. The receptors originated from a woman in her sixties or seventies with active COVID-19.

V gene TRBV2 combines with J gene TRBJ1-2; 9 bases agree with TRBD1. Germline assignment: CDR1 SNHLY and CDR2 FYNNEI. V gave up 7 bases and J gave up 7 bases; unmatched junction bases: 10. This CDR3 contains 14 residues. The CDR3 is CASTIQGASSGYTF. The CDR3, as DNA: TGTGCCAGCACGATACAGGGGGCGAGTTCTGGCTACACCTTC. Full variable domain (remainder filled in from reference TRBV2 and TRBJ1-2): EPEVTQTPSHQVTQMGQEVILRCVPISNHLYFYWYRQILGQKVEFLVSFYNNEISEKSEIFDDQFSVERPDGSNFTLKIRSTKLEDSAMYFCASTIQGASSGYTFGSGTRLTVV.

This clone has just one count. The J gene is TRBJ1-6, the V gene TRBV7-8; 8 nucleotides line up with TRBD1. Trimming took 1 base from V and 9 from J; bases not matched to a gene: 11. This CDR3 has 17 residues. Germline V lookup: CDR1 SGHVS, CDR2 FQNEAQ. CDR3 DNA: TGTGCCAGCAGCTTAGTTCACAGGGGGTTTGGGAGTTCACCCCTCCACTTT. Translation: CASSLVHRGFGSSPLHF.

This chain links TRBV7-9 with TRBJ1-4; D is uncertain. Trimming took off 7 bases at V and 5 bases at J, with 26 bases between the two ends. Germline V gene sequence: CDR1 SEHNR, CDR2 FQNEAQ (reference sequence). The CDR3 totals 18 residues. Here the CDR3 reads CASTWTFEVGRVNEKLFF. CDR3 nucleotide sequence: TGTGCCAGCACCTGGACCTTTGAGGTCGGGAGGGTGAATGAAAAACTGTTTTTT.

The rearrangement joins TRBV13 to TRBJ2-3, with 10 bases matching TRBD2. Germline-derived CDR1 and CDR2 are PRHDT and FYEKMQ (reference sequence). The CDR3 runs to 15 residues. The V and J ends lost 4 bases and 4 bases, in that order; junction bases with no gene match: 5. The CDR3 nucleotides are TGTGCCAGCAGCTCATCAAGCGGGGGGGCAGATACGCAGTATTTT. Translated, it gives CASSSSSGGADTQYF.

The chain has TRBV12-5 and TRBJ2-5, with TRBD1 as a possible D gene (6 bases). Germline CDR1 is LGHNT and CDR2 is FRNRAP. The CDR3 runs to 14 residues. V was trimmed by 7 bases and J by 7 bases, leaving 19 bases between them. CDR3 DNA: TGTGCTAGTGATGACGGGACACCCCTGGCGACCCAGTACTTC. Translation gives CASDDGTPLATQYF.

The gene calls are TRBV10-3 and TRBJ2-2, with 8 bases fitting TRBD2. CDR1 and CDR2 (germline): ENHRY, SYGVKD. This CDR3 is 15 amino acids long. Trimming cost V 6 bases and J 1 base; bases outside gene matches: 4. The CDR3 sequence: CAIRRGLGNTGELFF. The CDR3 DNA sequence: TGTGCCATCAGACGGGGACTAGGGAACACCGGGGAGCTGTTTTTT.

The rearrangement links TRBV28 to TRBJ2-7; unclear D gene. V was trimmed by 5 bases and J by 1 base, leaving 6 bases between them. This CDR3 is 12 amino acids long. Germline CDR1 and CDR2: MDHEN and SYDVKM. CDR3: CASSKQSYEQYF. CDR3 DNA sequence: TGTGCCAGCAGTAAACAATCCTACGAGCAGTACTTC.

In its sample, this clone was seen once. V usage is TRBV7-2 and J usage is TRBJ2-1; D is possibly TRBD2 (5 bases). CDR1 is SGHTA and CDR2 is FQGNSA in the germline V gene. The CDR3 spans 16 residues. V lost 1 base, J lost 0 bases, and 10 bases lay in between. DNA for the CDR3: TGTGCCAGCAGCTTAGAGCGGAGGATCTCCTACAATGAGCAGTTCTTC. It translates to CASSLERRISYNEQFF.

This clone was seen a single time. The chain has TRBV6-5 and TRBJ2-5, with D uncertain. The germline gives CDR1 MNHEY, CDR2 SVGAGI. V lost 3 bases and J 1 base, leaving 12 bases between the germline ends. The CDR3 loop spans 15 amino acids. The CDR3 region has the DNA TGTGCCAGCAGTTATGGGTGGCAGCGCCAAGAGACCCAGTACTTC. Encoded protein: CASSYGWQRQETQYF.

The chain employs TRBV4-1 and TRBJ2-3; D is perhaps TRBD2 (6 bases). The CDR3 runs to 18 residues. Germline CDR1 and CDR2: MGHRA and YSYEKL. V lost 5 bases and J 1 base, leaving 22 bases between the germline ends. CDR3 sequence (DNA): TGCGCCAGCAGCTCGCGACAAAGGGTTACGGGGGGCACAGATACGCAGTATTTT. Protein product: CASSSRQRVTGGTDTQYF.

V gene TRBV4-2 combines with J gene TRBJ2-6, with 7 bases lining up with TRBD2. V was clipped by 0 bases and J by 2 bases; unmatched bases: 1. Looked up from germline, CDR1 is LGHNA and CDR2 is YNFKEQ. This CDR3 is built from 16 residues. CDR3 loop: CASSQEGGTGANVLTF. CDR3 bases: TGTGCCAGCAGCCAAGAGGGGGGGACTGGGGCCAACGTCCTGACTTTC.

This chain's CDR3 is CARSFPNWDRATEAFF. The CDR3, as DNA: TGTGCCAGAAGCTTCCCCAACTGGGACAGGGCCACTGAAGCTTTCTTT. The chain links TRBV5-3 to TRBJ1-1, with 9 bases matching TRBD1. TRBV5-3 is assigned to the ORF class and has an uncertain function. The CDR3 loop spans 16 amino acids. V trimming: 2 bases; J trimming: 4 bases; junction bases outside the gene matches: 9.

This clone appeared once. The chain joins TRBV18 to TRBJ1-2; perhaps TRBD1 as D (6 bases). Between the trimmed V and J ends, which lost 4 bases and 4 bases, there was a span of 16 bases. The CDR3 loop spans 15 amino acids. Germline V gene sequence: CDR1 KGHSH, CDR2 LQKENI. This CDR3 is CASSLTGTSSYGYTF. The CDR3 DNA reads TGTGCCAGCTCACTTACTGGGACATCGAGCTATGGCTACACCTTC.

This rearrangement joins TRBV19 to TRBJ1-5, with a possible D match to TRBD1 (5 bases). Germline V lookup: CDR1 LNHDA, CDR2 SQIVND (reference sequence). The V end was cut by 3 bases, the J end by 7 bases, with 16 bases between. CDR3 length equals 15 residues. CDR3 residues: CASSIVGVHRQPQHF. Written as DNA, the CDR3 is TGTGCCAGTAGTATTGTAGGGGTTCATAGGCAGCCCCAGCATTTT. The whole variable domain, remainder taken from reference TRBV19 and TRBJ1-5, is DGGITQSPKYLFRKEGQNVTLSCEQNLNHDAMYWYRQDPGQGLRLIYYSQIVNDFQKGDIAEGYSVSREKKESFPLTVTSAQKNPTAFYLCASSIVGVHRQPQHFGDGTRLSIL.

This chain joins TRBV7-9 and TRBJ2-7, with D tentatively TRBD1 (6 bases). This CDR3 contains 17 residues. Germline V lookup: CDR1 SEHNR, CDR2 FQNEAQ (reference sequence). V gave up 7 bases and J gave up 3 bases, with 25 bases separating them. This CDR3 is CASTPQGLRPLGYEQYF. CDR3 DNA sequence: TGTGCCAGCACCCCTCAGGGGCTACGGCCGCTGGGCTACGAGCAGTACTTC.

The chain has TRBV5-1 and TRBJ2-5, with D unresolved. Germline CDR1 and CDR2: SGHRS and YFSETQ. The V gene lost 4 bases and the J gene lost 5 bases, with 12 bases spanning the gap. This CDR3 is built from 13 residues. CDR3 amino acids: CASSLHSSETQYF. The CDR3 nucleotides read TGCGCCAGCAGCCTTCACAGTTCGGAGACCCAGTACTTC.

The chain uses TRBV19 and TRBJ1-3; 9 nucleotides line up with TRBD1. Trimming at V came to 6 bases and at J to 1 base, leaving 1 base not matched to a gene. Germline-derived CDR1 and CDR2 are LNHDA and SQIVND (reference sequence). The CDR3 length is 14 residues. Here the CDR3 reads CASRGTGSGNTIYF. CDR3 sequence (DNA): TGTGCCAGTAGGGGGACAGGGTCTGGAAACACCATATATTTT.

The chain employs TRBV6-6 and TRBJ2-1; a weak D match, TRBD2 (5 bases). V dropped 3 bases and J dropped 8 bases, with 11 bases sitting between them. CDR1 and CDR2 (germline): MNHNY, SVGAGI (reference sequence). CDR3 size: 13 residues. The CDR3 region is CASSYPTEDEQFF. The CDR3, as DNA: TGTGCCAGCAGTTATCCCACGGAGGATGAGCAGTTCTTC.

The chain uses TRBV10-1 and TRBJ2-1; 8 bases are shared with TRBD2. Germline CDR1 WNHNN, CDR2 SYGVQD (reference sequence). The CDR3 length is 14 residues. V lost 2 bases and J lost 10; bases outside the gene matches: 7. The CDR3 reads CASSEDGGALEQFF. DNA of the CDR3: TGCGCCAGCAGTGAGGACGGGGGGGCCTTAGAGCAGTTCTTC.